This T cell receptor (beta chain) originates from a study of glioma-infiltrating T cells. Findings and limits, study-wide: Gliomas, especially low-grade, showed above-expected tissue-blood divergence; non-neoplastic patients showed below. Very few CDR3 sequences were shared between tissue and blood.

Amplification of TCR alpha and beta CDR3 regions from RNA used iRepertoire nested multiplex PCR. Input was about 100-450 ng of tissue mRNA or PBMC total RNA. TCRdb independently ran MiXCR on the multiplex PCR reads; one entry per CDR3 protein. The profile shows approximately 120,000 distinct CDR3 sequences, approximately 25% of them singletons. Germline assignment: CDR1 MNHGY and CDR2 SVAAGI. The CDR3 is made up of 16 amino acids. Losses at the gene ends were 4 bases for V and 7 bases for J; bases not matched to a gene: 7. Of note for this clonotype: Antigen: not known.

This sequence was found in a human donor with low-grade glioma or glioblastoma, undergoing nonglioma brain surgery, or in good health (not recorded which). The rearrangement uses TRBV6-9 and TRBJ2-5; TRBD2 agrees at 15 bases. What was sequenced was glioma tissue, nonneoplastic brain tissue, or PBMCs (not recorded which). Here the CDR3 DNA reads TGTGCCAGCAGTTGGACTAGCGGGAGGGCATCTCGGACCCAGTACTTC. Protein sequence: CASSWTSGRASRTQYF.